Below, one T cell receptor beta chain is given with its context. Its matching antigen is unknown. This entry is derived from a study of T cells after yellow fever vaccination. Points from the study as a whole: Faster peaking, at day 5 versus 15, marked a secondary response that was weaker.

With 8 bases removed from V and 2 bases from J, the gap between germline ends came to 4 bases. This CDR3 comprises 11 residues. CDR1 is ENHRY, CDR2 SYGVKD, per germline. A process of 5'RACE template switching, which added a universal primer site and UMIs, was used to make TCR cDNA. MiXCR, run by TCRdb on the 5' RACE reads, gives a single entry per CDR3 protein. The sample has about 69,000 distinct CDR3 sequences; about 6% are singletons. Sequenced here: CD4+ T cells sorted from PBMCs, sampled approximately 16 days after the first yellow fever vaccination. The sequence was collected from a man aged 18-30 years who received the YFV17D yellow fever vaccine. The chain employs TRBV10-3 and TRBJ2-1; D is undetermined. CDR3 loop: CAIAAYNEQFF. CDR3 sequence (DNA): TGTGCCATCGCAGCCTACAATGAGCAGTTCTTC.